Listed here are 16 T cell receptor beta chains from one sample, sequenced in a study. Via MiXCR, TCRdb re-called the RT-PCR reads, giving one row per CDR3 protein. The sample shows 650,000 to 800,000 distinct CDR3 sequences, about 14% of them seen only once. Sequenced material: memory CD4+ T cells from blood. Receptors were obtained from a female donor in good health, serving as a healthy control.

In this sample, this clonotype turned up a few times. The CDR3 DNA follows: TGCGCCAGCAGCTGGAATCTTCGGACTAGCGGCGCCACAGATACGCAGTATTTT. Protein product: CASSWNLRTSGATDTQYF. The chain uses TRBV5-1 and TRBJ2-3; 10 positions agree with TRBD2. The junction had 12 bases not matched to a gene; V was cut back by 3 bases and J by 2 bases. Germline assignment: CDR1 SGHRS and CDR2 YFSETQ. This CDR3 has 18 amino acids.

With regard to this clonotype: The germline gene is not matched at one end of the junction; a read error may be the cause. The rearrangement uses TRBV7-2 and TRBJ1-5, with D possibly TRBD1 on 6 matching bases. CDR1 and CDR2 (germline): SGHTA, FQGNSA. The CDR3 consists of 15 residues. This CDR3 reads CASSLAAGAHQPQHF. In nucleotides, the CDR3 is TGTGCCAGCAGCCTAGCAGCAGGGGCTCATCAGCCCCAGCATTTT.

This rearrangement joins TRBV7-2 to TRBJ2-2, with 10 nucleotides matching TRBD2. CDR3 length: 16 amino acids. J lost 6 bases, V lost 2 bases, and 6 bases had no gene match. CDR1 SGHTA and CDR2 FQGNSA come from the germline V gene. CDR3 DNA sequence: TGTGCCAGCAGCTTAAGAAGCGGGAGGGCATCCGGGGAGCTGTTTTTT. Translating gives CASSLRSGRASGELFF.

This clonotype was seen repeatedly, ten times or more. The chain carries TRBV4-2 and TRBJ1-2; 7 bases map to TRBD1. This CDR3 region has 14 residues. Germline loops: CDR1 LGHNA, CDR2 YNFKEQ. J was trimmed by 4 bases and V by 0 bases; bases with no gene match: 2. The CDR3 sequence is CASSQDGTVYGYTF. CDR3 nucleotides: TGTGCCAGCAGCCAAGATGGGACAGTCTATGGCTACACCTTC.

This chain joins TRBV5-1 and TRBJ2-5; 7 nucleotides agree with TRBD1. The germline V gene has CDR1 SGHRS and CDR2 YFSETQ. This CDR3 has 19 residues. The junction had 19 bases not matched to a gene; V was cut back by 0 bases and J by 5 bases. CDR3: CASSLGTGNVFGGIETQYF. The CDR3 DNA reads TGCGCCAGCAGCTTGGGGACAGGCAACGTCTTTGGGGGTATCGAGACCCAGTACTTC. Filled out from reference TRBV5-1 and TRBJ2-5, the complete variable domain reads KAGVTQTPRYLIKTRGQQVTLSCSPISGHRSVSWYQQTPGQGLQFLFEYFSETQRNKGNFPGRFSGRQFSNSRSEMNVSTLELGDSALYLCASSLGTGNVFGGIETQYFGPGTRLLVL.

This clonotype was detected many times. The chain recombines TRBV7-9 with TRBJ1-1; D is undetermined. CDR3 length: 19 residues. Trimming left V 4 bases short and J 7 bases short, with 31 bases between. Germline V CDR1 and CDR2: SEHNR, FQNEAQ (reference sequence). In nucleotides, the CDR3 is TGTGCCAGCAGCTCCCCCCGCTATCGAATGGGAGTCGGGTGGGGTGAAGCTTTCTTT. Translation: CASSSPRYRMGVGWGEAFF. Supplemented by reference TRBV7-9 and TRBJ1-1, the full variable domain reads DTGVSQNPRHKITKRGQNVTFRCDPISEHNRLYWYRQTLGQGPEFLTYFQNEAQLEKSRLLSDRFSAERPKGSFSTLEIQRTEQGDSAMYLCASSSPRYRMGVGWGEAFFGQGTRLTVV.

This clonotype was counted at least ten times. The chain has TRBV6-5 and TRBJ1-4; D is possibly TRBD1 (5 bases). The CDR3 is 14 amino acids. From germline, CDR1 is MNHEY and CDR2 SVGAGI. Deletions cut 2 bases from V and 8 bases from J, with 12 bases between. The CDR3 DNA follows: TGTGCCAGCAGTTACGGCGGGGCGGACGAAAAACTGTTTTTT. This encodes CASSYGGADEKLFF.

The V call is TRBV7-2, the J call TRBJ1-6, with unresolved D. The CDR3 covers 13 residues. Trimming removed 6 bases from V and 9 bases from J, with 12 bases in between. Germline loops: CDR1 SGHTA, CDR2 FQGNSA. The CDR3 DNA sequence: TGTGCCAGCAGGCGAGAGACGGGTTCACCCCTCCACTTT. This gives the protein CASRRETGSPLHF.

Only a few counts were recorded for this clonotype. The chain couples TRBV12-3 or TRBV12-4 to TRBJ1-5; TRBD1 is a possible D gene (6 bases). This CDR3 region has 18 residues. The germline V and J ends were trimmed by 3 bases and 0 bases, with 18 bases remaining between them. CDR3 amino acids: CASSLDLGGDISNQPQHF. Written as DNA, the CDR3 is TGTGCCAGCAGTTTGGATCTAGGAGGGGACATTAGCAATCAGCCCCAGCATTTT.

This chain connects TRBV20-1 to TRBJ2-1, with D tentatively TRBD1 or TRBD2 (5 bases each). Trimming cost V 6 bases and J 5 bases, with 14 bases left between them. Per germline, CDR1 DFQATT and CDR2 SNEGSKA (reference sequence). This CDR3 has 13 amino acids. The CDR3 loop reads CSAPPGLDNEQFF. The CDR3 DNA reads TGCAGTGCCCCTCCGGGGCTGGACAATGAGCAGTTCTTC.

This clonotype was recorded a few times. The chain recombines TRBV5-6 with TRBJ2-7; TRBD2 agrees at 8 bases. The CDR3 runs 15 residues. The germline V gene has CDR1 SGHDT and CDR2 YYEEEE. V lost 1 base and J lost 3; bases outside the gene matches: 6. In DNA, the CDR3 is TGTGCCAGCAGCTTGAGCCAGCGGGGGAACTACGAGCAGTACTTC. Translating it yields CASSLSQRGNYEQYF.

This clonotype turned up a few times. The chain uses TRBV9 and TRBJ2-7, with a tentative D call TRBD1 (5 bases). V was pared by 0 bases and J by 2 bases, with 9 bases between. Germline V gene lookup returns CDR1 SGDLS and CDR2 YYNGEE. The CDR3 length is 14 residues. The CDR3, as DNA: TGTGCCAGCAGCGTAGATTTAGGGGCCTACGAGCAGTACTTC. Protein sequence: CASSVDLGAYEQYF.

The rearrangement uses TRBV27 and TRBJ2-5, with 10 bases that match TRBD2. Germline CDR1 MNHEY, CDR2 SMNVEV (reference sequence). Trimming cost V 4 bases and J 2 bases; bases outside gene matches: 7. The CDR3 length is 16 residues. CDR3 coding DNA: TGTGCCAGCAGTTGGAGCTCTAGCGGGGGTCAAGAGACCCAGTACTTC. This translates into CASSWSSSGGQETQYF.

As DNA, the CDR3 is TGTGCCAGCAGCCAGCAGAGGGGCGGGGAGACCCAGTACTTC. Protein: CASSQQRGGETQYF. The genes are TRBV7-2 and TRBJ2-5, with D possibly being TRBD1 or TRBD2 (5 bases each). Germline CDR1 and CDR2: SGHTA and FQGNSA. The CDR3 has 14 amino acids. Trimming cost V 5 bases and J 5 bases, with 15 bases left between them.

This clonotype has ten or more counts. For the CDR3, the DNA is TGCAGTGCTAGACTGGACGCATATAATTCACCCCTCCACTTT. Its translation is CSARLDAYNSPLHF. V and J are TRBV20-1 and TRBJ1-6; D call uncertain. V lost 2 bases to trimming and J lost 4 bases, with 9 bases between them. This CDR3 region has 14 residues. Germline CDR1 and CDR2: DFQATT and SNEGSKA (reference sequence).

This clonotype was recorded a few times. V and J are TRBV20-1 and TRBJ2-7; a possible D gene is TRBD1 (6 bases). Germline lookup yields CDR1 DFQATT and CDR2 SNEGSKA (reference sequence). The ends were cut back, 5 bases at V and 0 bases at J, with 17 bases in the middle. CDR3 length equals 15 residues. DNA of the CDR3: TGCAGTGCTCGTGCACTCGACAGGAGCTCCTACGAGCAGTACTTC. Translating gives CSARALDRSSYEQYF.